The 9 T cell receptor beta chains below come from one sample, sequenced in a study of cytomegalovirus exposure and HLA in healthy donors listed by TCRdb under 2017. The library was produced with the immunoSEQ multiplex PCR assay. For the multiplex PCR, a mixture combining 60 forward primers for TCR Vbeta segments and 13 reverse primers for TCR Jbeta segments was used. As stored in TCRdb, this immuneACCESS dataset retains in-frame rearrangements with V and J assigned. A fraction of the clones does not appear; measured against another copy, unresolved V genes explain less than half of the discrepancy, and the remainder lacks a known reason. This sample lists under 150,000 clones; roughly 80% were detected once. The biggest ten clones account for over 0.8% of the sample. Sequences were obtained from PBMCs. The receptors shown here come from a woman aged 60-75 years in good health and CMV-seronegative.

This sequence joins TRBV5-6 and TRBJ2-7; 7 positions agree with TRBD2. This CDR3 spans 17 amino acids. Per germline, CDR1 SGHDT and CDR2 YYEEEE. The V gene end was trimmed by 3 bases and the J gene end by 0 bases; junction bases not matched to a gene: 12. The chain's CDR3 is CASSSPGAGTSSYEQYF. CDR3 DNA sequence: TGTGCCAGCAGCTCGCCCGGAGCGGGGACCAGCTCCTACGAGCAGTACTTC.

This clone was detected only a few times. The V call is TRBV30, the J call TRBJ2-3; TRBD2 matches at 10 bases. The CDR3 contains 15 residues. CDR1 and CDR2 from the germline V gene are GTSNPN and SVGIG (reference sequence). V shed 2 bases, J shed 3 bases, and the junction held 5 bases outside the gene matches. CDR3 loop: CAWSLAGVVTDTQYF. The CDR3 nucleotides are TGTGCCTGGAGTCTAGCGGGAGTGGTGACAGATACGCAGTATTTT.

The chain has TRBV5-1 and TRBJ2-5; the D gene is possibly TRBD1 (7 bases). CDR3 length equals 15 residues. V lost 2 bases and J 0 bases, leaving 11 bases between the germline ends. The germline V gene has CDR1 SGHRS and CDR2 YFSETQ. CDR3 amino acids: CASSFRGDHQETQYF. In DNA, the CDR3 is TGCGCCAGCAGCTTCAGGGGGGACCACCAAGAGACCCAGTACTTC. Variable domain in full (rest from reference TRBV5-1 and TRBJ2-5): KAGVTQTPRYLIKTRGQQVTLSCSPISGHRSVSWYQQTPGQGLQFLFEYFSETQRNKGNFPGRFSGRQFSNSRSEMNVSTLELGDSALYLCASSFRGDHQETQYFGPGTRLLVL.

This sequence joins TRBV9 and TRBJ1-1, with a possible D match to TRBD1 (5 bases). This CDR3 is 14 amino acids long. The germline V gene encodes CDR1 SGDLS and CDR2 YYNGEE. Trimming left V 7 bases short and J 4 bases short, with 17 bases between. The CDR3 region has the DNA TGTGCCAGCGGCTCTTTCGGGGGAATCACTGAAGCTTTCTTT. Its protein is CASGSFGGITEAFF.

This clone showed up just once. The chain combines TRBV6-5 with TRBJ2-7; TRBD1 matches at 9 bases. There are 15 residues in the CDR3. The germline gives CDR1 MNHEY, CDR2 SVGAGI. With V trimmed by 6 bases and J by 6 bases, 12 bases remained unmatched. The CDR3 nucleotides read TGTGCCAGCAGAACAACCGGGACAGGGAAGGGCGAGCAGTACTTC. Translation gives CASRTTGTGKGEQYF.

This clone was observed a handful of times. CDR3 bases: TGTGCCAGCAGTGAAACGCGAAACGGTCAGCCCCAGCATTTT. Protein sequence: CASSETRNGQPQHF. The chain combines TRBV6-5 with TRBJ1-5; D call uncertain. Trimming shortened V by 5 bases and J by 6 bases, and 14 bases separated the two germline ends. The CDR3 is 14 amino acids. Germline CDR1 MNHEY, CDR2 SVGAGI.

The chain couples TRBV19 to TRBJ2-2; a possible D gene is TRBD1 (6 bases). The V end lost 1 base, the J end lost 4 bases, and 13 bases lay between the germline ends. The V gene's germline CDR1 is LNHDA and CDR2 SQIVND (reference sequence). CDR3 length: 16 residues. This CDR3 reads CASSIVQGLGTGELFF. The DNA for the CDR3 is TGTGCCAGTAGTATAGTTCAGGGGCTGGGCACCGGGGAGCTGTTTTTT.

The chain combines TRBV2 with TRBJ2-1; 9 bases line up with TRBD1. Unmatched junction bases numbered 6, after V lost 4 bases and J lost 2 bases. The CDR3 runs to 16 residues. From germline, CDR1 is SNHLY and CDR2 FYNNEI. The DNA of the CDR3 is TGTGCCAGCAGTGGGAGGGGACAGGGCACCTACAATGAGCAGTTCTTC. Translated, it gives CASSGRGQGTYNEQFF.

In this sample, this clone turned up once. The V and J genes are TRBV28 and TRBJ2-5, with 7 bases aligning to TRBD2. The CDR3 loop spans 16 amino acids. Per germline, CDR1 MDHEN and CDR2 SYDVKM. The V gene end was trimmed by 6 bases and the J gene end by 2 bases; junction bases not matched to a gene: 12. CDR3 region: CASRPQTSRLQETQYF. DNA of the CDR3: TGTGCCAGCAGACCCCAGACTAGCAGGCTGCAAGAGACCCAGTACTTC.